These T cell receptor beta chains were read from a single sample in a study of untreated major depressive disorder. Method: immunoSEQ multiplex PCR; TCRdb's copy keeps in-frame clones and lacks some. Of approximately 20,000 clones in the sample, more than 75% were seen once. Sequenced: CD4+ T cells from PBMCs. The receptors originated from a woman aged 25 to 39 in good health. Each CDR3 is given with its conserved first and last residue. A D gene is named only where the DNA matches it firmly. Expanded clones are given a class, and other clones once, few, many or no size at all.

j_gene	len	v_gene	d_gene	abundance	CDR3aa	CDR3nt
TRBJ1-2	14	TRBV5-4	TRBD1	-	CASSTGQESDGYTF	TGTGCCAGCAGCACCGGACAGGAGTCGGATGGCTACACCTTC
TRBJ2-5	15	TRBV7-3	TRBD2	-	CASSLTISGRETQYF	TGTGCCAGCAGCTTAACGATAAGCGGGAGAGAGACCCAGTACTTC
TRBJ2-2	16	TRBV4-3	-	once	CASSQARGSYTGELFF	TGCGCCAGCAGCCAAGCGAGGGGGTCGTACACCGGGGAGCTGTTTTTT
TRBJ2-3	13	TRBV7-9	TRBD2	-	CASSSGLAGTQYF	TGTGCCAGCAGCTCCGGACTAGCCGGTACGCAGTATTTT
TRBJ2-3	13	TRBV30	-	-	CAWKGEGRRTQYF	TGTGCCTGGAAAGGTGAAGGGCGTCGTACGCAGTATTTT
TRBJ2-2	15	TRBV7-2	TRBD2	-	CASSPGLAGSGELFF	TGTGCCAGCAGCCCAGGACTAGCGGGATCGGGGGAGCTGTTTTTT
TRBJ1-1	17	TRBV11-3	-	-	CASSLGAREVMRTEAFF	TGTGCCAGCAGCTTGGGGGCTAGGGAAGTAATGCGAACTGAAGCTTTCTTT
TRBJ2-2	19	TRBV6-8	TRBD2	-	CANTIGVASGSPLAGELFF	TGTGCCAATACGATAGGTGTCGCTAGCGGGAGCCCGTTGGCCGGGGAGCTGTTTTTT
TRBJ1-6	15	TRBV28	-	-	CASSTPAGHNSPLHF	TGTGCCAGCAGTACCCCCGCAGGGCATAATTCACCCCTCCACTTT
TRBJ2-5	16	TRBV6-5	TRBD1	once	CASSYSTGGGQETQYF	TGTGCCAGCAGTTACTCGACAGGGGGAGGGCAAGAGACCCAGTACTTC
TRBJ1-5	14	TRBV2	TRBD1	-	CASRMTGSNQPQHF	TGTGCCAGCAGAATGACAGGGAGCAATCAGCCCCAGCATTTT
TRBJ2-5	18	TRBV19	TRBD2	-	CASSQGSLGLGRVETQYF	TGTGCCAGTAGTCAGGGGTCATTGGGACTAGGACGAGTTGAGACCCAGTACTTC
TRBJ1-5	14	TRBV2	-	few	CASSEGGRAQPQHF	TGTGCCAGCAGTGAAGGCGGGCGCGCACAGCCCCAGCATTTT
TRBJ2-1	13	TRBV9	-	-	CASSANSYNEQFF	TGTGCCAGCAGCGCGAACTCCTACAATGAGCAGTTCTTC
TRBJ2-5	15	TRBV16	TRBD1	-	CASSQSTGQGKTQYF	TGTGCCAGCAGCCAATCTACAGGACAGGGAAAGACCCAGTACTTC
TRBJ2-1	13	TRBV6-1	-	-	CASSESRLRARVF	TGTGCCAGCAGTGAATCCCGTCTCAGGGCTAGGGTCTTC
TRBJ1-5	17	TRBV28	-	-	CASSASWAAYSNQPQHF	TGTGCCAGCAGTGCTAGTTGGGCCGCGTATAGCAATCAGCCCCAGCATTTT
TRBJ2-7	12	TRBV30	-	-	CAWTSDTYEQYF	TGTGCCTGGACCTCAGACACCTACGAGCAGTACTTC